These 23 T cell receptor beta chains originate from one sample sequenced in a study of control samples from healthy donors and cancer patients (dated by TCRdb to about 2020). The method was the immunoSEQ multiplex PCR assay. What TCRdb holds here is the immuneACCESS table cut down to in-frame rearrangements. Part of the clones is not present; checked against another copy, under half of the missing clones reflect an unresolved V gene, and the others are unexplained. This sample holds about 190,000 clones; 91% were observed only once. The ten largest clones take up approximately 2% of the sample. The sample consisted of blood. These receptors were obtained from a man aged 25 to 45 in good health.

This chain uses TRBV10-2 with TRBJ2-7, with 9 nucleotides matching TRBD2. In germline, CDR1 is WSHSY, CDR2 SAAADI. V trimming: 5 bases; J trimming: 4 bases; junction bases outside the gene matches: 3. The CDR3 runs to 13 residues. CDR3 region: CASSPGLAYEQYF. As DNA, the CDR3 is TGCGCCAGCAGTCCGGGACTAGCATACGAGCAGTACTTC.

V and J are TRBV7-2 and TRBJ2-3, with 14 bases matching TRBD2. The CDR3 has 20 amino acids. The germline V gene has CDR1 SGHTA and CDR2 FQGNSA. J gave up 3 bases and V 0 bases, and 11 bases lay outside the gene matches. CDR3 DNA: TGTGCCAGCAGCTTAGCCGGACTAGCGGGGGGCACAAGTCGAACAGATACGCAGTATTTT. The encoded protein is CASSLAGLAGGTSRTDTQYF.

V and J are TRBV18 and TRBJ1-2; D unclear. The germline gives CDR1 KGHSH, CDR2 LQKENI. The CDR3 spans 13 residues. Between the trimmed V and J ends, which lost 6 bases and 7 bases, there was a span of 15 bases. In nucleotides, the CDR3 is TGTGCCAGCTCCCCGGGTCGAGTAGTTGGCTACACCTTC. Protein sequence: CASSPGRVVGYTF.

Comments on this clone: Other DNA sequences from this sample encode an identical CDR3 as well. The gene calls are TRBV6-5 and TRBJ1-2; 11 nucleotides align to TRBD1. CDR3 length: 16 residues. The ends lost 0 bases at V and 5 bases at J; junction bases unmatched: 5. CDR1 and CDR2 from the germline V gene are MNHEY and SVGAGI. CDR3 nucleotide sequence: TGTGCCAGCAGTTACTCGAGGACAGGGGGCGGTTATGGCTACACCTTC. Protein product: CASSYSRTGGGYGYTF.

CDR3 sequence reads: CASSEVATGSSYEQYF. The CDR3 bases are TGTGCCAGCAGTGAAGTCGCGACGGGGAGCTCCTACGAGCAGTACTTC. V and J are TRBV2 and TRBJ2-7; D may be TRBD2 (5 bases). CDR3 length: 16 amino acids. V lost 1 base, J lost 0 bases, and 13 bases lay in between. The germline V gene encodes CDR1 SNHLY and CDR2 FYNNEI.

The genes are TRBV6-6 and TRBJ2-1, with 7 positions matching TRBD2. J lost 5 bases, V lost 2 bases, and 6 bases had no gene match. The CDR3 runs to 15 residues. CDR1 MNHNY and CDR2 SVGAGI come from the germline V gene (reference sequence). The CDR3 region has the DNA TGTGCCAGCAGTTACGTGGGGGGGGGTAACAATGAGCAGTTCTTC. This sequence encodes CASSYVGGGNNEQFF.

The V call is TRBV6-1, the J call TRBJ1-6, with a tentative D call TRBD1 (6 bases). The CDR3 is made up of 16 amino acids. Germline V gives CDR1 MNHNS, CDR2 SASEGT. With 1 base removed from V and 10 bases from J, the gap between germline ends came to 17 bases. The DNA for the CDR3 is TGTGCCAGCAGTGAAGGAAAGGGGGGAACAGGCTCACCCCTCCACTTT. This sequence encodes CASSEGKGGTGSPLHF.

The chain joins TRBV5-8 to TRBJ2-1; TRBD2 is a possible D gene (6 bases). In germline, CDR1 is SGHTS, CDR2 YDEGEE. The CDR3 runs 14 residues. V lost 1 base and J lost 6, with 11 bases in between. CDR3 DNA sequence: TGTGCCAGCAGCTTGTGGCAGGGAGGCAATGAGCAGTTCTTC. Residues: CASSLWQGGNEQFF.

V and J are TRBV29-1 and TRBJ2-6; possible D gene TRBD1, 6 bases. Germline CDR1 reads SQVTM; CDR2 reads ANQGSEA. V lost 5 bases, J lost 0 bases, and 20 bases lay in between. CDR3 length equals 18 residues. The DNA for the CDR3 is TGCAGCGTTTGTTACCCGGGACACTTACTCTCTGGGGCCAACGTCCTGACTTTC. Amino acids: CSVCYPGHLLSGANVLTF.

V usage is TRBV30 and J usage is TRBJ2-2, with TRBD1 matching 8 bases. The CDR3 contains 15 residues. With V trimmed by 2 bases and J by 3 bases, 5 bases remained unmatched. Germline V gene lookup returns CDR1 GTSNPN and CDR2 SVGIG (reference sequence). CDR3 sequence (DNA): TGTGCCTGGAGTCGCAGGGGGCTGTACACCGGGGAGCTGTTTTTT. This codes for CAWSRRGLYTGELFF.

This clone occurred once. The V and J genes are TRBV29-1 and TRBJ1-1; no definite D call. The germline gives CDR1 SQVTM, CDR2 ANQGSEA. This CDR3 is built from 11 residues. V was trimmed by 6 bases and J by 3 bases, leaving 8 bases between them. CDR3 in amino acids: CSVLPDTEAFF. CDR3 DNA sequence: TGCAGCGTGCTGCCGGACACTGAAGCTTTCTTT.

The chain recombines TRBV5-6 with TRBJ1-3; TRBD1 matches 9 bases. The CDR3 is made up of 16 amino acids. Germline CDR1 and CDR2: SGHDT and YYEEEE. The ends lost 0 bases at V and 1 base at J; junction bases unmatched: 2. CDR3 protein: CASSLGQGVSGNTIYF. DNA for the CDR3: TGTGCCAGCAGCTTGGGACAGGGGGTGTCTGGAAACACCATATATTTT.

This sequence joins TRBV2 and TRBJ1-1, with D possibly TRBD1 on 6 matching bases. CDR1 is SNHLY, CDR2 FYNNEI, per germline. V lost 6 bases to trimming and J lost 1 base, with 9 bases between them. This CDR3 has 13 residues. The CDR3 here is CASSGTPNTEAFF. For the CDR3, the DNA is TGTGCCAGCAGCGGGACACCGAACACTGAAGCTTTCTTT.

The sample holds a few counts of this clone. This rearrangement joins TRBV25-1 to TRBJ1-1; D is unclear. Germline V gene lookup returns CDR1 MGHDK and CDR2 SYGVNS. This CDR3 is built from 15 residues. V lost 4 bases to trimming and J lost 1 base, with 13 bases between them. CDR3 nucleotide sequence: TGTGCCAGCAGTGCCCCGGGAACACCGAACACTGAAGCTTTCTTT. It is translated as CASSAPGTPNTEAFF.

The rearrangement links TRBV30 to TRBJ1-1; no clear D. V was clipped by 6 bases and J by 2 bases, with 25 bases between them. Per germline, CDR1 GTSNPN and CDR2 SVGIG (reference sequence). The CDR3 extends over 17 amino acids. The CDR3 DNA reads TGTGCCTGTACCGCCCGCTCCGGGGATTGGGGTAACACTGAAGCTTTCTTT. The encoded protein is CACTARSGDWGNTEAFF.

As to this clone: Additional DNA sequences in this sample encode the identical CDR3. This chain connects TRBV5-1 to TRBJ2-7, with 8 bases lining up with TRBD1. This CDR3 has 14 residues. V lost 3 bases to trimming and J lost 1 base; unmatched junction nucleotides: 3. Germline loops: CDR1 SGHRS, CDR2 YFSETQ. The CDR3 protein is CASSSGQGSYEQYF. The CDR3, as DNA: TGCGCCAGCAGCTCCGGACAGGGATCCTACGAGCAGTACTTC.

The V gene is TRBV30, the J gene TRBJ1-2; tentatively, D is TRBD1 (5 bases). V dropped 0 bases and J dropped 4 bases, with 9 bases sitting between them. The germline V gene encodes CDR1 GTSNPN and CDR2 SVGIG (reference sequence). The CDR3 runs to 13 residues. The CDR3: CAWSVGGFYGYTF. The CDR3 bases are TGTGCCTGGAGTGTGGGGGGATTCTATGGCTACACCTTC.

The rearrangement joins TRBV19 to TRBJ1-5, with 8 bases aligning to TRBD1. Trimming at V came to 6 bases and at J to 0 bases, leaving 7 bases not matched to a gene. The CDR3 contains 16 residues. CDR1 is LNHDA and CDR2 is SQIVND in the germline V gene (reference sequence). The CDR3 region is CASRRQGASSNQPQHF. Written as DNA, the CDR3 is TGTGCCAGTAGGCGCCAGGGGGCTAGTAGCAATCAGCCCCAGCATTTT.

The rearrangement joins TRBV4-1 to TRBJ1-6, with TRBD1 matching over 8 bases. There are 16 residues in the CDR3. V lost 3 bases and J lost 9; bases outside the gene matches: 10. Germline lookup yields CDR1 MGHRA and CDR2 YSYEKL. As DNA, the CDR3 is TGCGCCAGCAGCCATCCAGGGGGCCGGTTTTCTTCACCCCTCCACTTT. Protein sequence: CASSHPGGRFSSPLHF.

The chain uses TRBV7-2 and TRBJ1-6, with D possibly being TRBD1 (6 bases). Germline lookup yields CDR1 SGHTA and CDR2 FQGNSA. Trimming cost V 5 bases and J 4 bases, with 12 bases left between them. This CDR3 region has 15 residues. The DNA of the CDR3 is TGTGCCAGCAGCCCAAGTAGGGGGTATAATTCACCCCTCCACTTT. Protein sequence: CASSPSRGYNSPLHF.

The chain uses TRBV7-2 and TRBJ1-4; tentatively, D is TRBD1 (6 bases). Trimming stripped 3 bases from V and 5 bases from J, with 10 bases between. This CDR3 comprises 14 residues. Germline CDR1 reads SGHTA; CDR2 reads FQGNSA. CDR3 sequence (DNA): TGTGCCAGCAGCTTGGACAGAGAAAATGAAAAACTGTTTTTT. This encodes CASSLDRENEKLFF.

The chain joins TRBV3-1 (or the pseudogene TRBV3-2) to TRBJ2-7, with unresolved D. The CDR3 extends over 15 amino acids. Trimming stripped 1 base from V and 6 bases from J, with 16 bases between. Germline lookup yields CDR1 LGHDT and CDR2 YNNKEL (reference sequence). The CDR3 bases are TGTGCCAGCAGCCAAGTAATGGGGTTTATCGGCGAGCAGTACTTC. Translated: CASSQVMGFIGEQYF.

This clone was observed a single time. The chain recombines TRBV27 with TRBJ1-4; 10 bases are shared with TRBD1. V trimming: 1 base; J trimming: 0 bases; junction bases outside the gene matches: 2. Germline V lookup: CDR1 MNHEY, CDR2 SMNVEV (reference sequence). This CDR3 is built from 17 residues. CDR3 in amino acids: CASSLLGQGTTNEKLFF. In DNA form, the CDR3 reads TGTGCCAGCAGTTTATTGGGACAGGGGACAACTAATGAAAAACTGTTTTTT.